The clone carrying this TCR beta chain was seen many times. Its specificity is unknown. Through a sample-barcoded 5' primer and a J-beta primer mix, a second PCR was run for roughly 6 to 12 cycles. MiXCR, run by TCRdb on the 5' RACE reads, gives a single entry per CDR3 protein. Seen here are over 950,000 distinct CDR3 sequences, roughly 51% observed once, and the top ten hold 20% to 25%. The CDR3 spans 16 residues. Deletions cut 4 bases from V and 4 bases from J, with 20 bases between. Germline CDR1 SGHTA, CDR2 FQGNSA. The source of the sample is a study of blood T cells in healthy people across ages. Points from the study as a whole: Older age coincided with a roughly linear decline in TCR beta diversity per million T cells.

Every donor provided around 9.5 milliliters of peripheral blood. The sequencing input was blood. The V gene is TRBV7-2, the J gene TRBJ2-7; D tentatively fits TRBD1 or TRBD2 (5 bases each). The sequence derives from a woman aged 55-69 years in good health. CDR3 sequence reads: CASSWDPAGVGYEQYF. CDR3 coding DNA: TGTGCCAGCAGCTGGGACCCCGCCGGAGTCGGGTACGAGCAGTACTTC. Supplemented by reference TRBV7-2 and TRBJ2-7, the full variable domain reads GAGVSQSPSNKVTEKGKDVELRCDPISGHTALYWYRQSLGQGLEFLIYFQGNSAPDKSGLPSDRFSAERTGGSVSTLTIQRTQQEDSAVYLCASSWDPAGVGYEQYFGPGTRLTVT.